This T cell receptor beta chain came from a study of T cell changes during pregnancy in multiple sclerosis. Only in-frame clones appear in the TCRdb table, and some are missing; sequencing was by immunoSEQ multiplex PCR. The table lists tens of thousands of clones, less than 95% of them singletons. V shed 1 base, J shed 9 bases, and the junction held 6 bases outside the gene matches. The germline V gene has CDR1 MGHRA and CDR2 YSYEKL. The length of the CDR3 is 14 residues. The V gene is TRBV4-1, the J gene TRBJ2-1, with 7 bases lining up with TRBD1. The sequenced sample was CD8+ T cells from peripheral blood mononuclear cells, obtained in the first trimester of pregnancy. The TCR comes from a female donor with multiple sclerosis, enrolled in a pregnancy study. The chain's CDR3 is CASSQGIGGSEQFF. The DNA of the CDR3 is TGCGCCAGCAGCCAAGGTATAGGGGGCAGTGAGCAGTTCTTC.